This T cell receptor (beta chain) was sequenced in a study of cytomegalovirus exposure and HLA in healthy donors. The overall study: Out of around 360 genotyped donors, roughly 80% belonged to the Caucasian-associated ancestry cluster. General study points: Across HLA loci, a later analysis found differing TCR association rates, with DRB1 most and HLA-C fewest.

Looked up from germline, CDR1 is SGHRS and CDR2 is YFSETQ. This CDR3 is 15 amino acids long. V was pared by 0 bases and J by 0 bases, with 7 bases between. The PCR had 60 Vbeta and 13 Jbeta primers. Sequencing used immunoSEQ multiplex PCR; TCRdb keeps in-frame clones, though not all of them. The sample shows 150,000 or so clones, around 72% of them seen only once. Regarding this clone: Its specificity is unknown.

Healthy bone marrow donors formed the donor group. The rearrangement links TRBV5-1 to TRBJ2-1; maybe TRBD1 (5 bases). This receptor was obtained from a man aged 18 to 29 in good health and CMV-seropositive. The sample was PBMCs. In nucleotides, the CDR3 is TGCGCCAGCAGCTTGGGGACACTCTCCTACAATGAGCAGTTCTTC. Translation gives CASSLGTLSYNEQFF.